A selection of T cell receptor beta chains follows, all from one sample in a study of human T cells and chemical hapten exposure. Via MiXCR, TCRdb re-called the RACE reads, giving one row per CDR3 protein. This table has about 200,000 distinct CDR3 sequences, around 23% appearing once. The sequences come from whole blood, collected in connection with sensitization to the hapten diphenylcyclopropenone (DPC). The receptors were sampled from a woman in her thirties or forties with alopecia areata. Some clones in this sample may be carry-over from other donors' samples. Both conserved end residues are part of each CDR3. D genes are given only for firm matches. Size tells how often a clone was seen (once, few, many) or the class of an expanded clone, and some rows leave it out.

size: NA
D: NA
V: TRBV12-3/TRBV12-4
J: TRBJ2-2
CDR3: CASSSSVSGELFF
DNA: TGTGCCAGCAGTTCGTCCGTCTCCGGGGAGCTGTTTTTT

size: NA
D: NA
V: TRBV4-3
J: TRBJ2-1
CDR3: CASSQEGRNEQFF
DNA: TGCGCCAGCAGCCAAGAAGGGCGCAATGAGCAGTTCTTC

size: many
D: NA
V: TRBV18
J: TRBJ1-4
CDR3: CASSLQGFATNEKLFF
DNA: TGTGCCAGCTCGCTTCAGGGATTCGCAACTAATGAAAAACTGTTTTTT

size: few
D: TRBD2
V: TRBV12-3/TRBV12-4
J: TRBJ2-1
CDR3: CATAGTSPYNEQFF
DNA: TGTGCCACGGCGGGGACTAGCCCTTACAATGAGCAGTTCTTC

size: NA
D: NA
V: TRBV4-3
J: TRBJ1-1
CDR3: CASSQDTWNTEAFF
DNA: TGCGCCAGCAGCCAAGATACGTGGAACACTGAAGCTTTCTTT

size: NA
D: NA
V: TRBV29-1
J: TRBJ2-7
CDR3: CSVVGSGSSYEQYF
DNA: TGCAGCGTTGTGGGTAGCGGTAGTTCCTACGAGCAGTACTTC

size: many
D: TRBD1
V: TRBV5-4
J: TRBJ2-5
CDR3: CASSGSPGQGKETQYF
DNA: TGTGCCAGCAGTGGATCCCCTGGACAGGGAAAAGAGACCCAGTACTTC

size: NA
D: TRBD1
V: TRBV12-3/TRBV12-4
J: TRBJ1-4
CDR3: CGSTRQGGTGSELFF
DNA: TGTGGCAGCACCCGACAGGGGGGAACCGGGAGTGAACTGTTTTTT

size: few
D: NA
V: TRBV15
J: TRBJ2-3
CDR3: CATSGIYADTQYF
DNA: TGTGCCACGAGCGGAATTTATGCAGATACGCAGTATTTT

size: few
D: NA
V: TRBV7-2
J: TRBJ2-1
CDR3: CASSFTGIFYNEQFF
DNA: TGTGCCAGCAGCTTTACAGGGATTTTCTACAATGAGCAGTTCTTC

size: few
D: TRBD1
V: TRBV6-5
J: TRBJ1-1
CDR3: CASSRTGGGTEAFF
DNA: TGTGCCAGCAGCCGGACAGGGGGAGGGACTGAAGCTTTCTTT

size: few
D: NA
V: TRBV7-2
J: TRBJ2-1
CDR3: CASSFFHEQFF
DNA: TGTGCCAGCAGCTTTTTTCATGAGCAGTTCTTC

size: NA
D: NA
V: TRBV6-2/TRBV6-3
J: TRBJ1-2
CDR3: CASSYDNNYGYTF
DNA: TGTGCCAGCAGTTACGACAATAACTATGGCTACACCTTC

size: NA
D: TRBD1
V: TRBV7-9
J: TRBJ2-3
CDR3: CASSLPRDRGADTQYF
DNA: TGTGCCAGCAGTCTCCCGAGGGACAGGGGTGCAGATACGCAGTATTTT

size: few
D: NA
V: TRBV7-2
J: TRBJ1-2
CDR3: CASSPRGGRQNGYTF
DNA: TGTGCCAGCAGCCCCCGCGGGGGACGTCAGAATGGCTACACCTTC

size: NA
D: NA
V: TRBV20-1
J: TRBJ1-2
CDR3: CSASPGSGYTF
DNA: TGCAGTGCTAGCCCCGGGAGTGGCTACACCTTC

size: NA
D: NA
V: TRBV28
J: TRBJ2-4
CDR3: CASSLSTMAKNIQYF
DNA: TGTGCCAGCAGTTTAAGTACAATGGCCAAAAACATTCAGTACTTC

size: few
D: NA
V: TRBV4-2
J: TRBJ2-7
CDR3: CASSQVHLGSSYEQYF
DNA: TGTGCCAGCAGCCAAGTCCATCTCGGCTCCTCCTACGAGCAGTACTTC

size: NA
D: NA
V: TRBV6-2/TRBV6-3
J: TRBJ2-7
CDR3: CASSRQGYGEQYF
DNA: TGTGCCAGCAGCCGTCAGGGATACGGCGAGCAGTACTTC

size: NA
D: TRBD2
V: TRBV7-2
J: TRBJ2-1
CDR3: CASSKGGGGAYNEQFF
DNA: TGTGCCAGCAGCAAAGGGGGCGGGGGGGCCTACAATGAGCAGTTCTTC

size: many
D: NA
V: TRBV6-2/TRBV6-3
J: TRBJ2-7
CDR3: CASGQYEQYF
DNA: TGTGCCAGCGGACAGTACGAGCAGTACTTC

size: NA
D: NA
V: TRBV29-1
J: TRBJ2-1
CDR3: CSVDSPGGGEQFF
DNA: TGCAGCGTTGATTCTCCCGGGGGCGGTGAGCAGTTCTTC

size: many
D: NA
V: TRBV20-1
J: TRBJ1-6
CDR3: CSARTASSYNSPLHF
DNA: TGCAGTGCCCGGACGGCGAGCTCCTATAATTCACCCCTCCACTTT

size: few
D: NA
V: TRBV12-3/TRBV12-4
J: TRBJ1-4
CDR3: CASSLVGGGEKLFF
DNA: TGTGCCAGCAGTTTGGTCGGGGGAGGTGAAAAACTGTTTTTT

size: NA
D: TRBD1
V: TRBV25-1
J: TRBJ2-3
CDR3: CASASQGQTWDTQYF
DNA: TGTGCCAGCGCTAGCCAGGGACAGACCTGGGATACGCAGTATTTT

size: few
D: NA
V: TRBV7-8
J: TRBJ2-3
CDR3: CASSELSTDTQYF
DNA: TGTGCCAGCTCGGAACTTAGCACAGATACGCAGTATTTT

size: few
D: NA
V: TRBV28
J: TRBJ2-6
CDR3: CASSPQRSGANVLTF
DNA: TGTGCCAGCAGTCCTCAGCGCTCTGGGGCCAACGTCCTGACTTTC

size: few
D: TRBD1
V: TRBV20-1
J: TRBJ1-1
CDR3: CSANSGGAEAFF
DNA: TGCAGCGCTAATTCAGGGGGCGCTGAAGCTTTCTTT

size: NA
D: NA
V: TRBV6-5
J: TRBJ2-3
CDR3: CASSLATSTDTQYF
DNA: TGTGCCAGCAGTTTAGCGACTAGCACAGATACGCAGTATTTT

size: NA
D: TRBD2
V: TRBV27
J: TRBJ2-1
CDR3: CASSLGGRGGNEQFF
DNA: TGTGCCAGCAGTTTAGGGGGTCGGGGGGGGAATGAGCAGTTCTTC

size: few
D: NA
V: TRBV6-2/TRBV6-3
J: TRBJ2-1
CDR3: CASRPLGRKTYNEQFF
DNA: TGTGCCAGCAGACCGCTAGGGCGTAAGACCTACAATGAGCAGTTCTTC

size: NA
D: NA
V: TRBV27
J: TRBJ2-3
CDR3: CASLVQDTSNSTDTQYF
DNA: TGTGCCAGCCTAGTCCAGGACACATCAAACTCCACAGATACGCAGTATTTT

size: few
D: TRBD1
V: TRBV7-2
J: TRBJ2-1
CDR3: CASSLGPGGHYNEQFF
DNA: TGTGCCAGCAGCTTAGGTCCAGGGGGACACTACAATGAGCAGTTCTTC

size: NA
D: NA
V: TRBV10-3
J: TRBJ2-3
CDR3: CATQAGWRADTQYF
DNA: TGTGCCACGCAAGCAGGGTGGAGGGCAGATACGCAGTATTTT

size: NA
D: NA
V: TRBV3-1
J: TRBJ2-1
CDR3: CASSQAGRDSRSEQFF
DNA: TGTGCCAGCAGCCAAGCGGGCCGGGACTCCCGGAGTGAGCAGTTCTTC

size: NA
D: TRBD1
V: TRBV12-3/TRBV12-4
J: TRBJ1-1
CDR3: CASSQQGARTEAFF
DNA: TGTGCCAGCAGCCAACAGGGGGCGAGAACTGAAGCTTTCTTT

size: few
D: NA
V: TRBV11-1
J: TRBJ2-5
CDR3: CASSFNTQGGETQYF
DNA: TGTGCCAGCAGCTTTAACACCCAGGGGGGCGAGACCCAGTACTTC

size: NA
D: NA
V: TRBV9
J: TRBJ1-2
CDR3: CASSKQSGGNYGYTF
DNA: TGTGCCAGCAGCAAACAATCTGGGGGTAACTATGGCTACACCTTC

size: few
D: TRBD1
V: TRBV18
J: TRBJ2-7
CDR3: CASSPERDRVPYEQYF
DNA: TGTGCCAGCTCACCAGAACGGGACAGGGTCCCCTACGAGCAGTACTTC

size: NA
D: TRBD1
V: TRBV29-1
J: TRBJ2-3
CDR3: CSVERGQGRTDTQYF
DNA: TGCAGCGTTGAACGGGGACAGGGAAGGACAGATACGCAGTATTTT